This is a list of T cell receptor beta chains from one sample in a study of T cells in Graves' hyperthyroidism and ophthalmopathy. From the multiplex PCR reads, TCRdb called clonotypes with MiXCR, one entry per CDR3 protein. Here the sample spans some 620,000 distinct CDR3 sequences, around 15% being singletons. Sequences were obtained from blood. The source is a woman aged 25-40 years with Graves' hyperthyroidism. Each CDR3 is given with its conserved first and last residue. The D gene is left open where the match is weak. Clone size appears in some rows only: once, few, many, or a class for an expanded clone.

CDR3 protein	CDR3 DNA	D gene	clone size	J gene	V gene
CASSYRQNNSPLHF	TGTGCCAGCAGTTACAGACAGAATAATTCACCCCTCCACTTT	-	few	TRBJ1-6	TRBV6-6
CASSLSSTGAFF	TGTGCCAGCAGCTTGTCCAGCACGGGAGCTTTCTTT	-	-	TRBJ1-1	TRBV5-6
CASSLGGRWNEQFF	TGTGCCAGCAGCCTCGGGGGACGGTGGAATGAGCAGTTCTTC	-	many	TRBJ2-1	TRBV6-2/TRBV6-3
CASTVIRDREAEQFF	TGTGCCAGTACCGTGATCCGGGACAGGGAGGCTGAGCAGTTCTTC	TRBD1	many	TRBJ2-1	TRBV19
CASSQLGLNTEAFF	TGCGCCAGCAGCCAACTTGGACTGAACACTGAAGCTTTCTTT	-	-	TRBJ1-1	TRBV4-1
CASSLSGNEQFF	TGTGCCAGCAGCTTGTCGGGCAATGAGCAGTTCTTC	-	many	TRBJ2-1	TRBV11-2
CASTRSRGDTQYF	TGTGCCAGCACCAGGTCCCGAGGAGATACGCAGTATTTT	-	-	TRBJ2-3	TRBV6-1
CASSIAGVHNEQFF	TGTGCCAGCTCAATTGCGGGAGTACACAATGAGCAGTTCTTC	TRBD2	few	TRBJ2-1	TRBV18
CASSLYQNTEAFF	TGTGCCAGCAGTTTATACCAGAACACTGAAGCTTTCTTT	-	many	TRBJ1-1	TRBV12-3/TRBV12-4
CASSQEAGADTQYF	TGTGCCAGCAGCCAAGAGGCGGGCGCAGATACGCAGTATTTT	-	many	TRBJ2-3	TRBV3-1
CSVGVGNQPQHF	TGCAGCGTTGGGGTTGGTAATCAGCCCCAGCATTTT	-	few	TRBJ1-5	TRBV29-1
CASSLGLGANVLTF	TGTGCCAGCAGCTTAGGACTTGGGGCCAACGTCCTGACTTTC	-	-	TRBJ2-6	TRBV7-2
CASASNTDTQYF	TGTGCCAGCGCATCTAACACAGATACGCAGTATTTT	-	many	TRBJ2-3	TRBV12-3/TRBV12-4
CASIQGTAREKLFF	TGTGCCAGCATTCAGGGGACAGCCAGGGAAAAACTGTTTTTT	TRBD1	many	TRBJ1-4	TRBV2
CASSGTGPWGYTF	TGTGCCAGCAGCGGGACAGGGCCTTGGGGCTACACCTTC	TRBD1	-	TRBJ1-2	TRBV2
CASNPGRGLTGELFF	TGCGCCAGCAACCCCGGCCGGGGGCTCACCGGGGAGCTGTTTTTT	-	few	TRBJ2-2	TRBV5-1
CASSLDRVPQYF	TGTGCCAGCAGCCTTGACAGGGTCCCCCAGTACTTC	TRBD1	medium-sized	TRBJ2-5	TRBV11-2
CAISESQSYEQYF	TGTGCCATCAGTGAGTCACAGTCCTACGAGCAGTACTTC	-	few	TRBJ2-7	TRBV10-3
CASSYRQGEYGYTF	TGTGCCAGCAGTTACCGCCAAGGGGAGTATGGCTACACCTTC	-	-	TRBJ1-2	TRBV6-9
CSVDSSGTEAFF	TGCAGCGTAGACAGTTCTGGCACTGAAGCTTTCTTT	-	-	TRBJ1-1	TRBV29-1
CASSWGDISTDTQYF	TGTGCCAGCAGTTGGGGGGACATAAGCACAGATACGCAGTATTTT	-	many	TRBJ2-3	TRBV12-3/TRBV12-4
CASSLEASGELFF	TGTGCCAGCAGTTTGGAGGCATCCGGGGAGCTGTTTTTT	-	many	TRBJ2-2	TRBV12-3/TRBV12-4
CASSFRQGISDQPQHF	TGTGCCAGCAGTTTCAGACAGGGGATTTCGGATCAGCCCCAGCATTTT	TRBD1	many	TRBJ1-5	TRBV28
CASSLSNGQNTEAFF	TGTGCCAGCAGTTTAAGTAATGGGCAGAACACTGAAGCTTTCTTT	-	few	TRBJ1-1	TRBV27
CSARDQLSYSYEQHF	TGCAGTGCTAGAGACCAGCTATCCTATTCCTACGAGCAGCACTTC	-	-	TRBJ2-7	TRBV20-1
CSVGGSVGHNYGYTF	TGCAGCGTTGGGGGCTCGGTGGGACATAACTATGGCTACACCTTC	-	-	TRBJ1-2	TRBV29-1
CASSLYQATNEKLFF	TGTGCCAGCAGCCTATACCAAGCAACTAATGAAAAACTGTTTTTT	-	-	TRBJ1-4	TRBV11-3
CASSLLAGGSYNEQFF	TGTGCCAGCAGCTTGCTAGCGGGAGGTAGCTACAATGAGCAGTTCTTC	TRBD2	many	TRBJ2-1	TRBV7-2
CASSEGVLRYNEQFF	TGTGCCAGCAGTGAAGGTGTTTTGCGTTACAATGAGCAGTTCTTC	-	many	TRBJ2-1	TRBV2
CASSPGTGAYEQFF	TGTGCCAGCAGTCCCGGGACAGGGGCCTATGAGCAGTTCTTC	TRBD1	-	TRBJ2-1	TRBV12-3/TRBV12-4
CASSPPGHGNQPQHF	TGTGCCAGCTCACCACCTGGACACGGCAATCAGCCCCAGCATTTT	-	many	TRBJ1-5	TRBV18
CASSFSALFGGNVDEQYF	TGTGCCAGCAGTTTTTCGGCCCTCTTCGGCGGGAACGTTGACGAGCAGTACTTC	-	many	TRBJ2-7	TRBV28
CASSRGYRGQGEKLFF	TGTGCCAGCAGCAGAGGCTACAGGGGGCAAGGGGAAAAACTGTTTTTT	TRBD1	few	TRBJ1-4	TRBV7-2
CASSLGAASNQPRHF	TGTGCCAGCAGTTTGGGGGCGGCTAGCAATCAGCCCCGGCATTTT	-	-	TRBJ1-5	TRBV28
CASSVAGTGAETQYF	TGTGCCAGCAGCGTAGCCGGGACAGGGGCAGAGACCCAGTACTTC	TRBD1	-	TRBJ2-5	TRBV7-3
CASSLVAGGGETQYF	TGTGCCAGCAGCTTAGTTGCGGGAGGTGGAGAGACCCAGTACTTC	TRBD2	few	TRBJ2-5	TRBV7-2